The following is a T cell receptor beta chain sequence with its context. Its antigen is undetermined. This tumor tissue came from a pretreatment baseline collection. Germline CDR1 SGHNT, CDR2 YENEEA. The CDR3 has 16 residues. Trimming shortened V by 4 bases and J by 0 bases, and 10 bases separated the two germline ends. This sample was included in a study of circulating tumor DNA in untreated peripheral T-cell lymphoma. Study-level points and caveats: Baseline tissues yielded approximately 87% and baseline serum around 67% tumor-specific clonotype detection.

Profiling relied on immunoSEQ multiplex PCR, and the TCRdb table lists in-frame clones only, not all of them. Among fewer than 600 clones listed, 65% to 80% were seen once. The chain combines TRBV11-3 with TRBJ2-6; D unresolved. The origin of this receptor is a human donor with peripheral T-cell lymphoma. Input material: tumor tissue. CDR3 DNA sequence: TGTGCCAGCAGCTCCAAGGACGGCTCTGGGGCCAACGTCCTGACTTTC. Translated, it gives CASSSKDGSGANVLTF.